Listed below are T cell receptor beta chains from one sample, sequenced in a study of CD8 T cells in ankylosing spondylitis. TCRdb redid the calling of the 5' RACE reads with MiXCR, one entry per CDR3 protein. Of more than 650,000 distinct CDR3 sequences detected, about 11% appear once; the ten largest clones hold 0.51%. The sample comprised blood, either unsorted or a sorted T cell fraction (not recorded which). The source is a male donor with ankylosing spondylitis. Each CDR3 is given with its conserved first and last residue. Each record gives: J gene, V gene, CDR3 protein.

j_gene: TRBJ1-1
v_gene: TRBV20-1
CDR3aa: CSGIQITASNTEAFF

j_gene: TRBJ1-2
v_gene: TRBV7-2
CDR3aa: CASSLVGIGDYGYTF

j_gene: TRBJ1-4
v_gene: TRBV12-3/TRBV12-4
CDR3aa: CASSFGLGTGVKLFF

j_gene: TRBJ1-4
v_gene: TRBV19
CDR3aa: CASSMKVTGEKLFF

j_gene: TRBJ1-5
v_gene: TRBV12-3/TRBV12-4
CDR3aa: CASRPERGYGNQPQHF

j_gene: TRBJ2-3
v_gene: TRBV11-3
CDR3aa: CASSPGRGATDTQYF

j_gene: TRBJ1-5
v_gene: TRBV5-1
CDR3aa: CASSPQSPAIQPQHF

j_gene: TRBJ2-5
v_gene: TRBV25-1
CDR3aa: CASSGGSVETQYF

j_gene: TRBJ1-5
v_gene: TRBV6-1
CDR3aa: CASGGTPASQPQHF

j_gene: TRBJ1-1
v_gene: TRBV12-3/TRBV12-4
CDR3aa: CASSAAGTGYTEAFF

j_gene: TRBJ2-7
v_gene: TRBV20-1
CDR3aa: CSARDPSSTAGYEQYF

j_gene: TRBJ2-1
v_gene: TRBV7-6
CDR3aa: CASSSSPRSTSGRVSSYNEQFF

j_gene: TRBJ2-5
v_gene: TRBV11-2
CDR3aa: CASSFSHQETQYF

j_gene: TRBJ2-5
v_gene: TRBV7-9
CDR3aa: CASSLGTGSAETQYF

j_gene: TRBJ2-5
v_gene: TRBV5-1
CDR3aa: CASSVTAETQYF

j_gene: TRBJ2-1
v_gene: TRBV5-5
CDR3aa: CASSLVSRTEGNEQFF

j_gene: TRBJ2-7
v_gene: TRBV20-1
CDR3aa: CSADPGTDYEQYF

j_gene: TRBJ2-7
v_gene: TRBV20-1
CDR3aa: CSARDRRGPEFGQYF

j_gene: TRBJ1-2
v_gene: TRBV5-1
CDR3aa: CASSLARRSGYTF

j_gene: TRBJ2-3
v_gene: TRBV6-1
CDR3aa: CASYQGPFRTDTQYF

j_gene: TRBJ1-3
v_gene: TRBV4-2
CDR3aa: CASSHGATGSGNTIYF

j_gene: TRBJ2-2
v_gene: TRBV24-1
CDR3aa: CATSDGTFNTGELFF

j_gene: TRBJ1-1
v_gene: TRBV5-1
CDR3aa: CASRQVAQNTEAFF

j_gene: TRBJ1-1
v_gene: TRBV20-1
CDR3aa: CSARDPRRGPSEAFF

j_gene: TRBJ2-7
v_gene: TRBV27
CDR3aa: CASSRFPGGTYEQYF

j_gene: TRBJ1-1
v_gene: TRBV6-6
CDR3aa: CASSLRVKTEAFF

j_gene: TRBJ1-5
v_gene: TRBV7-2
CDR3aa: CASSLGIRQPQHF

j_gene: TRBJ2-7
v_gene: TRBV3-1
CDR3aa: CASSITSYEQYF

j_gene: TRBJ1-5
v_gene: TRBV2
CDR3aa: CASTASVGQPQHF

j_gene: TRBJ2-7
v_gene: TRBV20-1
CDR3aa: CSARSRGYEQYF